A single sample is the source of the 3 T cell receptor beta chains below, sequenced in a study of blood T cell repertoires in COVID-19. Generated by immunoSEQ multiplex PCR, the TCRdb table keeps only in-frame clones and is missing some. Of about 130,000 clones listed, around 87% are singletons. The sample taken for sequencing was peripheral blood. Source of these receptors: a man in his sixties or seventies with active COVID-19.

The V call is TRBV29-1, the J call TRBJ2-3; D not resolved. The length of the CDR3 is 14 residues. Germline V gene sequence: CDR1 SQVTM, CDR2 ANQGSEA. V was clipped by 5 bases and J by 0 bases, with 12 bases between them. The CDR3 reads CSVRGGASTDTQYF. The CDR3 region has the DNA TGCAGCGTTCGCGGCGGAGCTAGCACAGATACGCAGTATTTT.

This chain links TRBV2 with TRBJ1-4, with 9 nucleotides matching TRBD1. Germline lookup yields CDR1 SNHLY and CDR2 FYNNEI. V lost 6 bases, J lost 2 bases, and 4 bases stayed unmatched. The CDR3 has 15 residues. The CDR3 DNA sequence: TGTGCCAGCAGCGGCGGACAGGGGACTAATGAAAAACTGTTTTTT. As protein: CASSGGQGTNEKLFF.

The chain links TRBV28 to TRBJ1-5, with D possibly being TRBD1 (6 bases). There are 14 residues in the CDR3. Germline CDR1 is MDHEN and CDR2 is SYDVKM. Trimming cost V 6 bases and J 1 base, with 10 bases left between them. The CDR3 DNA is TGTGCCAGCAGATTCAGGGGAAGCAATCAGCCCCAGCATTTT. This sequence encodes CASRFRGSNQPQHF.